This is a list of T cell receptor beta chains from one sample in a study of T-cell memory formation after mild COVID-19. TCRdb re-analysed the 5' RACE reads in MiXCR, keeping a single row per CDR3 protein. The data contain 250,000 to 350,000 distinct CDR3 sequences, roughly 17% of them singletons. The sequenced sample was PBMCs or a T cell subset sorted from them (not recorded which). These receptors all stem from a man between 18 and 29 years old who had mild COVID-19 (a few samples of this study predate the infection). Cell type and time point are not known. CDR3s leave out the opening cysteine and the closing phenylalanine or tryptophan. D genes are given only for firm matches.

>TRBV7-9|TRBJ2-2|11|-
ASSFYVTGELF
>TRBV28|TRBJ1-1|13|-
ASNIADRANTEAF
>TRBV11-1|TRBJ2-5|13|TRBD1
ASSWGTGGRETQY
>TRBV20-1|TRBJ1-4|11|-
SVRGSRGEKLF
>TRBV11-2|TRBJ1-1|11|-
ASSLEGETEAF
>TRBV27|TRBJ2-7|11|-
ASAGTGPYEQY
>TRBV4-2|TRBJ1-4|14|TRBD1
ASSQDPGQGGEKLF
>TRBV5-1|TRBJ2-1|13|-
ASSRQILFSNEQF
>TRBV13|TRBJ2-7|13|-
ASSWTGTLSREQY
>TRBV12-3/TRBV12-4|TRBJ1-6|14|TRBD1
ASTGQNGQGNSPLH
>TRBV29-1|TRBJ1-1|12|TRBD1
SVCFTGANTEAF
>TRBV9|TRBJ1-6|13|TRBD1
ASSSLGTGLRPLH
>TRBV12-5|TRBJ2-1|14|TRBD1
ASGGQGFSSYNEQF
>TRBV3-2|TRBJ2-2|14|-
ASSQGTSDYTGELF
>TRBV7-8|TRBJ2-2|13|-
ASSLGGTHTGELF
>TRBV6-6|TRBJ1-2|13|TRBD1
ASSYRTGGGYGYT
>TRBV6-4|TRBJ1-5|11|-
ASSTSSGLPQH
>TRBV5-1|TRBJ2-2|13|-
ASSLQPTNTGELF
>TRBV27|TRBJ1-1|14|TRBD1
ASSPARRDRNTEAF
>TRBV4-1|TRBJ1-1|14|-
ASSQGWGGLNTEAF
>TRBV5-1|TRBJ2-1|11|-
ASSLASYNEQF
>TRBV5-5|TRBJ2-7|13|-
ASRRGTVKSYEQY
>TRBV27|TRBJ2-3|13|-
ASSTVRGAPDTQY
>TRBV19|TRBJ2-5|10|-
ASSIQGETQY
>TRBV5-1|TRBJ2-3|10|-
ASAGFTDTQY
>TRBV20-1|TRBJ2-2|12|TRBD1
SAPGQGAERELF
>TRBV7-2|TRBJ1-6|11|-
ASSLSGSSPLH
>TRBV5-1|TRBJ2-1|12|-
ASSLGMGNNEQF
>TRBV10-2|TRBJ2-3|14|-
ASSLNQWGGTDTQY
>TRBV6-6|TRBJ2-4|9|-
ASSTGNIQY
>TRBV6-2/TRBV6-3|TRBJ1-1|13|-
ASREWTAMNTEAF